This TCR beta chain was captured in a study of T cell responses to AZD1222 COVID-19 vaccine. Repertoires were generated with immunoSEQ multiplex PCR, while TCRdb's copy carries only in-frame clones and drops some. The table includes 150,000 to 200,000 clones, about 91% detected once. Findings and caveats of the study: Clonal diversity was possibly underestimated; the donors were predominantly white British and more often female. Along spike, vaccine-associated CD4 TCRs were found throughout, with dominance at 160-218 and 743-854.

Pooled together were second doses at about 4 or about 12 weeks. The trim removed 4 bases at V and 5 bases at J, leaving 8 bases unmatched. Per germline, CDR1 SGHRS and CDR2 YFSETQ. CDR3 length: 14 amino acids. In the case of this clone: What it binds is unknown.

The V and J genes are TRBV5-1 and TRBJ1-1; 7 nucleotides match TRBD1. Sequenced here: peripheral blood, sampled 28 days after the second AZD1222 dose. This receptor was identified in an adult who received the AZD1222 COVID-19 vaccine. Here the CDR3 DNA reads TGCGCCAGCAGCGCGAGGACAGGACGGACTGAAGCTTTCTTT. Encoded protein: CASSARTGRTEAFF.